This T cell receptor beta chain appears in the sequencing data of a study of siplizumab effects on memory and regulatory T cells. The wider study: Researchers set up mixed lymphocyte reactions in pairs, giving siplizumab at approximately 0.9 ug/mL or leaving out drug. Study findings and constraints: The suppressive capacity of proliferating Tregs from siplizumab cultures remained unconfirmed.

TCRdb's copy holds only in-frame clones and misses some; the assay was immunoSEQ multiplex PCR. There are almost 20,000 clones in the sample; around 43% occur only once, and over 6% lies in the top ten. Cells that made up the mixed lymphocyte reaction were cocultured at 37°C for 5 to 6 days. CDR1 is KGHSH, CDR2 LQKENI, per germline. This CDR3 contains 15 residues. V lost 2 bases and J lost 6; bases outside the gene matches: 5. As concerns this clone: The target antigen is unknown.

The sequencing input was CFSE-low (dividing) CD4+ T cells sorted from an allogeneic mixed lymphocyte reaction. This chain links TRBV18 with TRBJ2-1, with 9 bases that match TRBD1. The TCR originated in a human donor in good health; the cells came from an allogeneic mixed lymphocyte reaction. Some clones in this sample may be carry-over from other donors' samples. CDR3 DNA sequence: TGTGCCAGCTCACCATTACAGGGGGCGGTCAATGAGCAGTTCTTC. This sequence encodes CASSPLQGAVNEQFF.